Below are 9 T cell receptor beta chains sequenced from a single sample in a study of control samples from healthy donors and cancer patients. Clones were sequenced by immunoSEQ multiplex PCR, and TCRdb holds only the in-frame ones, with some missing. The data hold around 130,000 clones, with roughly 90% observed a single time. Sequenced sample: PBMCs. The receptors shown here come from a man in his fifties with head and neck cancer.

The rearrangement uses TRBV27 and TRBJ1-1; D perhaps matches TRBD1 (6 bases). V gave up 6 bases and J gave up 0 bases, with 17 bases separating them. This CDR3 comprises 16 residues. Germline V gene data show CDR1 as MNHEY and CDR2 as SMNVEV (reference sequence). DNA for the CDR3: TGTGCCAGCAGCCTAAGGGGGGGGGAACTGAACACTGAAGCTTTCTTT. Its translation is CASSLRGGELNTEAFF.

This sequence joins TRBV2 and TRBJ2-2; the D is unclear. This CDR3 is built from 15 residues. Deletions cut 4 bases from V and 4 bases from J, with 13 bases between. The germline V gene has CDR1 SNHLY and CDR2 FYNNEI. CDR3: CASSVGIATTGELFF. CDR3 in DNA: TGTGCCAGCAGTGTAGGAATAGCAACCACCGGGGAGCTGTTTTTT.

This chain joins TRBV6-5 and TRBJ2-1, with 8 bases that match TRBD2. Losses at the gene ends were 4 bases for V and 7 bases for J; bases not matched to a gene: 9. The CDR3 loop spans 15 amino acids. From germline, CDR1 is MNHEY and CDR2 SVGAGI. The CDR3 DNA sequence: TGTGCCAGCAGTTTAGCGGGGTCCTGGCAGAATGAGCAGTTCTTC. It translates to CASSLAGSWQNEQFF.

CDR3 sequence: CASSPQETQYF. The CDR3 DNA reads TGTGCCAGCAGCCCCCAAGAGACCCAGTACTTC. The rearrangement uses TRBV5-8 and TRBJ2-5; D remains ambiguous. Germline CDR1 SGHTS, CDR2 YDEGEE. V shed 4 bases and J shed 1 base, with 2 bases lying between them. This CDR3 has 11 residues. The variable domain in full, completed from reference TRBV5-8 and TRBJ2-5, reads EAGVTQSPTHLIKTRGQQATLRCSPISGHTSVYWYQQALGLGLQFLLWYDEGEERNRGNFPPRFSGRQFPNYSSELNVNALELEDSALYLCASSPQETQYFGPGTRLLVL.

The V gene is TRBV2, the J gene TRBJ2-3; TRBD1 might be the D (6 bases). Germline V gives CDR1 SNHLY, CDR2 FYNNEI. V lost 2 bases to trimming and J lost 8 bases, with 20 bases between them. This CDR3 is built from 16 residues. CDR3 DNA: TGTGCCAGCAGTGAAAGTCAGGGGAACCCAGCGGCTACGCAGTATTTT. It yields the protein CASSESQGNPAATQYF.

J is TRBJ2-1 and V is TRBV9, with 15 bases that match TRBD2. This CDR3 is built from 17 residues. CDR1 and CDR2 from the germline V gene are SGDLS and YYNGEE. The V segment lost 7 bases and the J segment 2 bases; nucleotides outside the gene matches: 7. CDR3 loop: CASSWTSGRAAYNEQFF. The CDR3 DNA is TGTGCCAGCTCATGGACTAGCGGGAGGGCCGCCTACAATGAGCAGTTCTTC.

The J gene is TRBJ2-1, the V gene TRBV5-4; D may be TRBD1 or TRBD2 (7 bases each). This CDR3 comprises 16 residues. CDR1 and CDR2 from the germline V gene are SGHNT and YYREEE (reference sequence). V dropped 4 bases and J dropped 3 bases, with 17 bases sitting between them. CDR3 DNA: TGTGCCAGCAGCCAGGGGGGGAGTCCTCGCTACAATGAGCAGTTCTTC. It specifies CASSQGGSPRYNEQFF.

This clone was recorded only once. V usage is TRBV7-9 and J usage is TRBJ1-2; 8 positions match TRBD1. The CDR3 totals 12 residues. V was pared by 5 bases and J by 8 bases, with 4 bases of the junction left unmatched. CDR1 SEHNR and CDR2 FQNEAQ come from the germline V gene (reference sequence). Here the CDR3 reads CASSAGQEGYTF. CDR3 in DNA: TGTGCCAGCAGCGCGGGACAGGAGGGCTACACCTTC.

The J gene is TRBJ2-5, the V gene TRBV9; D assignment may be TRBD1 or TRBD2 (5 bases each). The CDR3 has 19 residues. CDR1 is SGDLS and CDR2 is YYNGEE in the germline V gene. V was trimmed by 4 bases and J by 2 bases, leaving 27 bases between them. The CDR3 sequence: CASSPPWRGDRDHQETQYF. In DNA form, the CDR3 reads TGTGCCAGCAGCCCTCCCTGGAGAGGGGACCGGGACCATCAAGAGACCCAGTACTTC.